The TCR beta chain described here comes from a study of blood T cell repertoires in COVID-19. As for the study in general: COVID-19 samples from acute and convalescent phases originated in the United States, Italy and Spain. PBMCs, B-cell-depleted T cells, or T cells provided the cDNA or gDNA that made up the material.

CDR1 and CDR2 from the germline V gene are LGHDT and YNNKEL (reference sequence). This CDR3 region has 15 residues. Trimming cost V 1 base and J 4 bases; bases outside gene matches: 7. Libraries were prepared by immunoSEQ multiplex PCR; TCRdb keeps only in-frame clonotypes and omits some of them. The sample includes a few hundred thousand clones, around 89% of them seen just once. The chain links TRBV3-1 (or the pseudogene TRBV3-2) to TRBJ2-7; 7 nucleotides agree with TRBD1. Sequencing was carried out using peripheral blood. The source is a man aged 25-45 years with acute or convalescent COVID-19. The CDR3 spells CASSQVSGTAYEQYF. The DNA of the CDR3 is TGTGCCAGCAGCCAAGTATCAGGGACAGCGTACGAGCAGTACTTC.